These 19 T cell receptor beta chains were all obtained from the same sample, sequenced in a study of blood T cell repertoires in COVID-19. Clones were read by immunoSEQ multiplex PCR, and TCRdb kept only the in-frame ones, dropping some. Of some 180,000 clones in the sample, approximately 80% were seen once. Sequenced input: peripheral blood. These TCRs come from a man aged 55 to 70 with acute or convalescent COVID-19.

This clone showed up just a few times. The chain is built from TRBV29-1 and TRBJ2-4; TRBD1 aligns across 8 bases. This CDR3 contains 13 residues. The junction had 2 bases not matched to a gene; V was cut back by 4 bases and J by 3 bases. CDR1 is SQVTM, CDR2 ANQGSEA, per germline. The CDR3 DNA is TGCAGCGTTGCAGGGGGCGGCAAAAACATTCAGTACTTC. It codes for CSVAGGGKNIQYF.

The V gene is TRBV10-2, the J gene TRBJ1-4; D unclear. Germline V gives CDR1 WSHSY, CDR2 SAAADI. CDR3 size: 13 residues. Deletions cut 5 bases from V and 8 bases from J, with 12 bases between. The chain's CDR3 is CASSLTVAEKLFF. CDR3 coding DNA: TGCGCCAGCAGTTTGACGGTAGCCGAAAAACTGTTTTTT.

The rearrangement links TRBV27 to TRBJ1-6; no firm D call. V was shortened by 5 bases and J by 5 bases, with 16 bases between the two germline ends. Germline CDR1 and CDR2: MNHEY and SMNVEV (reference sequence). The CDR3 runs to 16 residues. DNA of the CDR3: TGTGCCAGCAGTCGCAGCTCAGGTCTTAATAATTCACCCCTCCACTTT. It specifies CASSRSSGLNNSPLHF.

The chain uses TRBV4-2 and TRBJ2-7, with D tentatively TRBD1 (6 bases). Germline values: CDR1 LGHNA, CDR2 YNFKEQ. The V and J ends lost 0 bases and 3 bases respectively, with 15 bases between them. The CDR3 sequence is 16 residues long. The CDR3 spells CASSQDYGQGNYEQYF. In DNA form, the CDR3 reads TGTGCCAGCAGCCAAGATTACGGCCAGGGGAACTACGAGCAGTACTTC.

V and J are TRBV7-9 and TRBJ2-3; TRBD1 matches 11 bases. Germline lookup yields CDR1 SEHNR and CDR2 FQNEAQ (reference sequence). The length of the CDR3 is 15 residues. Trimming cost V 7 bases and J 2 bases; bases outside gene matches: 5. The CDR3 loop reads CASTRTGGFTDTQYF. DNA for the CDR3: TGTGCCAGCACCCGGACAGGGGGCTTCACAGATACGCAGTATTTT.

CDR3 bases: TGTGCCAGCAGAAGACAGGGTAGTTACTATGGCTACACCTTC. Amino acid sequence: CASRRQGSYYGYTF. The chain recombines TRBV27 with TRBJ1-2; 7 bases agree with TRBD1. This CDR3 spans 14 amino acids. Germline CDR1 MNHEY, CDR2 SMNVEV (reference sequence). V was clipped by 6 bases and J by 3 bases; unmatched bases: 7.

This chain joins TRBV15 and TRBJ2-7, with TRBD1 identical over 7 bases. CDR1 and CDR2 (germline): LNHNV, YYDKDF (reference sequence). The CDR3 has 14 amino acids. With V trimmed by 0 bases and J by 2 bases, 1 base remained unmatched. CDR3 residues: CATSREGQPYEQYF. The CDR3 region has the DNA TGTGCCACCAGCAGAGAGGGACAGCCCTACGAGCAGTACTTC.

The chain carries TRBV11-2 and TRBJ2-1; TRBD1 matches 9 bases. Germline CDR1 reads SGHAT; CDR2 reads FQNNGV. V trimming: 5 bases; J trimming: 5 bases; junction bases outside the gene matches: 13. The CDR3 contains 17 residues. The CDR3 loop reads CASSVTGGAYPNNEQFF. In DNA, the CDR3 is TGTGCCAGCAGCGTAACAGGGGGCGCCTATCCGAACAATGAGCAGTTCTTC.

The genes are TRBV10-3 and TRBJ2-2; D possibly corresponds to TRBD2 (7 bases). Germline-derived CDR1 and CDR2 are ENHRY and SYGVKD. V gave up 0 bases and J gave up 3 bases, with 11 bases separating them. The CDR3 is 16 amino acids. The CDR3 DNA is TGTGCCATCAGTGAGTCAGGGGGGGCGGACACCGGGGAGCTGTTTTTT. Translating it yields CAISESGGADTGELFF.

The chain combines TRBV28 with TRBJ1-5; maybe TRBD1 (6 bases). Germline V gene sequence: CDR1 MDHEN, CDR2 SYDVKM. Trimming removed 5 bases at V and 7 bases at J, with 12 bases between. This CDR3 has 13 amino acids. This CDR3 reads CASSTYRAQPQHF. CDR3 bases: TGTGCCAGCAGTACTTACAGGGCCCAGCCCCAGCATTTT.

This sequence joins TRBV18 and TRBJ2-5; 8 nucleotides line up with TRBD1. J gave up 0 bases and V 3 bases, and 6 bases lay outside the gene matches. The CDR3 extends over 16 amino acids. Germline assignment: CDR1 KGHSH and CDR2 LQKENI. The chain's CDR3 is CASSPQGQDYQETQYF. CDR3 bases: TGTGCCAGCTCACCCCAGGGACAGGACTACCAAGAGACCCAGTACTTC.

This clone was detected once. For the CDR3, the DNA is TGTGCCAGTAGGACAGGGGGCGGTGGCTACACCTTC. Translation: CASRTGGGGYTF. The J gene is TRBJ1-2, the V gene TRBV12-3 or TRBV12-4; 11 positions agree with TRBD1. The CDR3 is 12 residues long. V shed 9 bases, J shed 7 bases, and the junction held 4 bases outside the gene matches.

The chain has TRBV5-6 and TRBJ1-1; 7 bases are shared with TRBD1. The CDR3 covers 16 residues. The germline gives CDR1 SGHDT, CDR2 YYEEEE. The ends lost 4 bases at V and 0 bases at J; junction bases unmatched: 9. CDR3 nucleotide sequence: TGTGCCAGCAGCAGTATGACAGGGCTCCTGAACACTGAAGCTTTCTTT. Amino acids: CASSSMTGLLNTEAFF.

This clone was seen just once. This sequence joins TRBV19 and TRBJ1-5; weak D call: TRBD1 (6 bases). With 3 bases removed from V and 5 bases from J, the gap between germline ends came to 20 bases. The CDR3 is 17 residues long. From germline, CDR1 is LNHDA and CDR2 SQIVND (reference sequence). CDR3 region: CASSIYHVTGTYQPQHF. CDR3 in DNA: TGTGCCAGTAGTATTTATCATGTGACAGGAACCTATCAGCCCCAGCATTTT.

This clone was counted a single time. This rearrangement joins TRBV5-1 to TRBJ2-1; 9 bases agree with TRBD1. V shed 4 bases and J 14 bases; nucleotides not matched to a gene: 10. The CDR3 has 13 amino acids. The germline V gene has CDR1 SGHRS and CDR2 YFSETQ. The CDR3, as DNA: TGCGCCAGCAGCCCAGAGCGACGACAGGGGGAGTTCTTC. This codes for CASSPERRQGEFF.

This chain uses TRBV21-1 with TRBJ1-4; TRBD1 reflects the table's D call only, with no check against the DNA. TRBV21-1 counts as a pseudogene. The CDR3 totals 15 residues. The CDR3 loop is CASADSGCGNEKLFF. Here the CDR3 DNA reads TGTGCCAGCGCCGACTCAGGGTGTGGTAATGAAAAACTGTTTTTT.

This clone came up once. The chain is built from TRBV5-6 and TRBJ2-1; TRBD2 agrees at 7 bases. The CDR3 has 15 amino acids. V lost 1 base to trimming and J lost 0 bases; unmatched junction nucleotides: 1. CDR1 SGHDT and CDR2 YYEEEE come from the germline V gene. The CDR3 region has the DNA TGTGCCAGCAGCTTGTGGACTAGCTCCTACAATGAGCAGTTCTTC. It specifies CASSLWTSSYNEQFF.

CDR3 protein: CASSEQGLDQPQHF. The CDR3 coding sequence is TGTGCCAGCAGTGAACAGGGGTTAGATCAGCCCCAGCATTTT. The V call is TRBV2, the J call TRBJ1-5; a possible D gene is TRBD1 (6 bases). Germline CDR1 reads SNHLY; CDR2 reads FYNNEI. This CDR3 spans 14 amino acids. The germline V and J ends were trimmed by 2 bases and 5 bases, with 10 bases remaining between them.

The V call is TRBV7-9, the J call TRBJ2-3; TRBD1 agrees at 7 bases. The length of the CDR3 is 14 residues. Germline trimming cut 5 bases from V and 1 base from J; bases unmatched to any gene: 3. Germline CDR1 SEHNR, CDR2 FQNEAQ (reference sequence). The CDR3 loop reads CASSQGVRTDTQYF. CDR3 DNA sequence: TGTGCCAGCAGCCAGGGGGTGCGCACAGATACGCAGTATTTT. Complete variable domain (other parts from reference TRBV7-9 and TRBJ2-3): DTGVSQNPRHKITKRGQNVTFRCDPISEHNRLYWYRQTLGQGPEFLTYFQNEAQLEKSRLLSDRFSAERPKGSFSTLEIQRTEQGDSAMYLCASSQGVRTDTQYFGPGTRLTVL.